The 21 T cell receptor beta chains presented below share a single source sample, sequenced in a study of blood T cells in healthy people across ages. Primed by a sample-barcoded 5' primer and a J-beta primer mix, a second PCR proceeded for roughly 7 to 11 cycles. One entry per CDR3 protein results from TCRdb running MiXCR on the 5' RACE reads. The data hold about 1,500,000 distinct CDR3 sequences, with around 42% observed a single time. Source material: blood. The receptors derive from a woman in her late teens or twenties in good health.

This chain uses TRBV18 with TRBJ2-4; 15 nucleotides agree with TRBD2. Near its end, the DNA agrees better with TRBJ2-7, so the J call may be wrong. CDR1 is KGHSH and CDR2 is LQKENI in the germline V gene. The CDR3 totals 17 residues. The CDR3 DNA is TGTGCCAGCTCTCCCGGGGGGACTAGCGGGGGGACCTACGAGCAGTACTTC. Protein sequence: CASSPGGTSGGTYEQYF.

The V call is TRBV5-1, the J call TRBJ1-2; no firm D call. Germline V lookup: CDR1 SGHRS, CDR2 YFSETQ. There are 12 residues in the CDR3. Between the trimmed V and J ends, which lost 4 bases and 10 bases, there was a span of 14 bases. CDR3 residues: CASSATIDNYTF. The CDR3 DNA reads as TGCGCCAGCAGCGCGACTATCGACAACTACACCTTC.

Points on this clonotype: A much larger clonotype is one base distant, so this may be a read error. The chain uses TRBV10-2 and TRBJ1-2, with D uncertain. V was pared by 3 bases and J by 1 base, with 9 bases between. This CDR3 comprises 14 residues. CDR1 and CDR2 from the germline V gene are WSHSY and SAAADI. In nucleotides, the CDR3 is TGCGCCAGCAGTGAAGCCGGGTTTAACTATGGCTACACCTTC. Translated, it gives CASSEAGFNYGYTF.

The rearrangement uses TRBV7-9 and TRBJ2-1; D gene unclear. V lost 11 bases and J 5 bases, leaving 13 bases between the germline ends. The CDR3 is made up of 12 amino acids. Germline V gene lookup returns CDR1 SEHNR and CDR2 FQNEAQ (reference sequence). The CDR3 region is CASTTLNNEQFF. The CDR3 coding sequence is TGTGCCTCAACAACCCTTAACAATGAGCAGTTCTTC.

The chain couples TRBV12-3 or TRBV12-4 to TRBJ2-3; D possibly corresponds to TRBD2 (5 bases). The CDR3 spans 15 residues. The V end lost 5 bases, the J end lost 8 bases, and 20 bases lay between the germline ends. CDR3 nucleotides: TGTGCCAGCAGTCTCGCCGTGACTATCGCAGCTACGCAGTATTTT. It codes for CASSLAVTIAATQYF.

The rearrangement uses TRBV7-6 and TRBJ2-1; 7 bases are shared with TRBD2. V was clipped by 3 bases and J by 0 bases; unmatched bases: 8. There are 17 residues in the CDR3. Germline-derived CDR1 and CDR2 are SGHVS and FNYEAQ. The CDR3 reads CASSLGTTPSSYNEQFF. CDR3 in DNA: TGTGCCAGCAGCTTGGGGACTACACCAAGCTCCTACAATGAGCAGTTCTTC.

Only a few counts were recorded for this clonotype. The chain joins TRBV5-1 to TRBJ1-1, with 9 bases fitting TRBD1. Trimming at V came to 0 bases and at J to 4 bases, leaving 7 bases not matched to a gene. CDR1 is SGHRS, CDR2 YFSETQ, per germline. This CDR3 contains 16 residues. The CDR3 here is CASSLAPPGQGTEAFF. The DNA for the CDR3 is TGCGCCAGCAGCTTGGCCCCACCGGGACAGGGCACTGAAGCTTTCTTT.

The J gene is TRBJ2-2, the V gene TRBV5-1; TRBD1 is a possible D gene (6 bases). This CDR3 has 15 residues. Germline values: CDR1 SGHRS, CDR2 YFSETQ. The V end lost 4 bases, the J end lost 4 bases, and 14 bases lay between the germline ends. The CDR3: CASSPSTGTTGELFF. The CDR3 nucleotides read TGCGCCAGCAGCCCCTCAACAGGGACCACCGGGGAGCTGTTTTTT.

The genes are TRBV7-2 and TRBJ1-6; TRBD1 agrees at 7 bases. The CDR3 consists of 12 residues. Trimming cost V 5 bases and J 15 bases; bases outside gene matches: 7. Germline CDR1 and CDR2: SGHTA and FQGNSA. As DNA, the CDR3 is TGTGCCAGCAGCGCCAACCGGGACAGCCTCCACTTT. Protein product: CASSANRDSLHF.

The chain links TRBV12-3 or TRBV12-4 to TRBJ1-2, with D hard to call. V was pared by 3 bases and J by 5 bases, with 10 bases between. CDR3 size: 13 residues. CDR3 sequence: CASSFGNQYGYTF. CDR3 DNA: TGTGCCAGCAGTTTTGGGAATCAATATGGCTACACCTTC.

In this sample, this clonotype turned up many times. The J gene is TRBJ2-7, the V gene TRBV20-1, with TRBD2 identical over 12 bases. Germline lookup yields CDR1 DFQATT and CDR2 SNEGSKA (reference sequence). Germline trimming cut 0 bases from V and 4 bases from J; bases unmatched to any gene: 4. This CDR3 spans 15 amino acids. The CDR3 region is CSARDWGTSGYEQYF. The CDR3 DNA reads TGCAGTGCTAGAGATTGGGGGACTAGCGGGTACGAGCAGTACTTC.

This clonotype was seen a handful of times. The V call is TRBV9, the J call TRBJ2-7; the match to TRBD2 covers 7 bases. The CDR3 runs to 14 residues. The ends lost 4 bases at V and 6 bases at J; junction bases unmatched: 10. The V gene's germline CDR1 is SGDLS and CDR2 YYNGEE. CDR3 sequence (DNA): TGTGCCAGCAGCCCGTATACCGGGGGGAGCGAGCAGTACTTC. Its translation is CASSPYTGGSEQYF.

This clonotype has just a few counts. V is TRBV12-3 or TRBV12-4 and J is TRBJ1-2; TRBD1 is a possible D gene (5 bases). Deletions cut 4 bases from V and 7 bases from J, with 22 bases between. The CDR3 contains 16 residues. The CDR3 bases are TGTGCCAGCAGTTCAACCCCAAGGGGTTCAGAGGGTGGCTACACCTTC. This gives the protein CASSSTPRGSEGGYTF.

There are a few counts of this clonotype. The CDR3 loop reads CAITSGTGAYEQYF. In nucleotides, the CDR3 is TGTGCCATCACCTCCGGGACAGGGGCCTACGAGCAGTACTTC. This chain joins TRBV10-3 and TRBJ2-7; TRBD1 agrees at 10 bases. Germline trimming cut 7 bases from V and 2 bases from J; bases unmatched to any gene: 5. Germline loops: CDR1 ENHRY, CDR2 SYGVKD. The CDR3 has 14 residues.

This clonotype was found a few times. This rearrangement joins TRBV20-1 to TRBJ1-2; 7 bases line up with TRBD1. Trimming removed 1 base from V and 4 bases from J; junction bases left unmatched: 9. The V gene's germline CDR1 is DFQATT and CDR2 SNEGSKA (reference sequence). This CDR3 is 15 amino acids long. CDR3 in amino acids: CSARVGGDRSYGYTF. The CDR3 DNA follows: TGCAGTGCTAGAGTGGGGGGGGACAGAAGCTATGGCTACACCTTC.

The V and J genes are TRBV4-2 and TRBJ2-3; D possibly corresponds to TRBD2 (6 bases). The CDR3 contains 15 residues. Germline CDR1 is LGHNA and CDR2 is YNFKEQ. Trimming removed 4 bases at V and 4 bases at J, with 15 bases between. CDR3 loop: CASSPQTSSPDTQYF. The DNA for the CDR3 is TGTGCCAGCAGCCCCCAGACTAGTTCCCCAGATACGCAGTATTTT.

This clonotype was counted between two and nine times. This chain's CDR3 is CASSQERTSWGVAGEETQYF. CDR3 coding DNA: TGCGCCAGCAGCCAAGAGAGAACTAGCTGGGGCGTAGCCGGTGAAGAGACCCAGTACTTC. The chain couples TRBV4-1 to TRBJ2-7; a possible D gene is TRBD2 (6 bases). The J call may not be correct, given that the DNA end is closer to TRBJ2-5. Germline CDR1 is MGHRA and CDR2 is YSYEKL. This CDR3 is 20 amino acids long.

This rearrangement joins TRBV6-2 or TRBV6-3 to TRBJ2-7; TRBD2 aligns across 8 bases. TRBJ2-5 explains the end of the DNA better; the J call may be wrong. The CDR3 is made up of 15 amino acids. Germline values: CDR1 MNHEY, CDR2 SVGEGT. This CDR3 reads CASRSGLEGYETQYF. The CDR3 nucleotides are TGTGCCAGCAGATCGGGACTAGAGGGATATGAGACCCAGTACTTC.

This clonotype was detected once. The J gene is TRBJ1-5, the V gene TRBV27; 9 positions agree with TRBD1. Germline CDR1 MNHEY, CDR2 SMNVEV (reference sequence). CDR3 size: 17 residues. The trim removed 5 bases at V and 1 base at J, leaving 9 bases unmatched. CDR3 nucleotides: TGTGCCAGCAGTGAATCCGGGACAGGGTACAGCAATCAGCCCCAGCATTTT. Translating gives CASSESGTGYSNQPQHF.

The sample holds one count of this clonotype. The CDR3 loop reads CASSYQGGRNTIYF. In DNA, the CDR3 is TGTGCCAGCAGTTACCAGGGAGGGCGAAACACCATATATTTT. This chain connects TRBV6-2 or TRBV6-3 to TRBJ1-3; D perhaps matches TRBD1 (5 bases). Germline CDR1 reads MNHEY; CDR2 reads SVGEGT. Trimming left V 2 bases short and J 5 bases short, with 10 bases between. The CDR3 is 14 amino acids.

The CDR3 nucleotides are TGTGCCAGCAAGTTGGGGGCGGAAAGCAATCAGCCCCAGCATTTT. This translates into CASKLGAESNQPQHF. This chain connects TRBV12-3 or TRBV12-4 to TRBJ1-5; tentatively, D is TRBD1 (6 bases). The CDR3 is 15 residues long. V was shortened by 7 bases and J by 1 base, with 14 bases between the two germline ends.